This T cell receptor beta chain was obtained from a study of T cell responses to AZD1222 COVID-19 vaccine. The CDR3 runs 14 residues. V was shortened by 1 base and J by 7 bases, with 13 bases between the two germline ends. The V gene's germline CDR1 is LGHDT and CDR2 YNNKEL (reference sequence). The repertoire was sequenced with immunoSEQ multiplex PCR; TCRdb's copy has only in-frame clones and lacks some. The sample carries under 95,000 clones, around 88% recorded once. This TCR derives from an adult who received the AZD1222 COVID-19 vaccine. The chain carries TRBV3-1 (or the pseudogene TRBV3-2) and TRBJ1-2, with D possibly TRBD1 on 5 matching bases. Here the sequenced sample was peripheral blood, taken 28 days after the second AZD1222 dose. This CDR3 reads CASSQVPGEGGYTF. CDR3 nucleotide sequence: TGTGCCAGCAGCCAAGTGCCGGGGGAGGGTGGCTACACCTTC.